The 27 T cell receptor beta chains presented below share a single source sample, sequenced in a study of shared clonotypes between healthy human individuals (dated by TCRdb to 2020 to 2021). The method was the immunoSEQ multiplex PCR assay. TCRdb limited this immuneACCESS table to in-frame rearrangements with V and J called. A share of clones is missing; checked studies link under half to unresolved V genes, and the rest is unexplained. In all, the sample holds about a million clones, and around 76% of those were seen once. About 1.5% of the sample is held by the ten biggest clonotypes. Sequenced: memory CD4+ T cells sorted from blood. According to the study, the label for this sample's cell subset or site signals: CD45RA-negative fraction. These receptors were obtained from a man between 18 and 29 years old in good health.

This clone was detected a few times. A read error may explain this, as a much larger clone is one base away. The sample contains more than one DNA sequence encoding this CDR3. The chain recombines TRBV6-5 with TRBJ1-4, with 7 positions matching TRBD1. Germline V lookup: CDR1 MNHEY, CDR2 SVGAGI. V lost 5 bases to trimming and J lost 1 base; unmatched junction nucleotides: 1. The CDR3 extends over 14 amino acids. The CDR3 DNA reads as TGTGCCAGCAGTCGGACAGGAACTAATGAAAAACTGTTTTTT. This encodes CASSRTGTNEKLFF.

J is TRBJ2-2 and V is TRBV11-2, with a possible D match to TRBD2 (6 bases). The CDR3 covers 13 residues. Germline V lookup: CDR1 SGHAT, CDR2 FQNNGV. V was shortened by 1 base and J by 6 bases, with 6 bases between the two germline ends. The CDR3 nucleotides read TGTGCCAGCAGCTTAGCGGGGGCCGGGGAGCTGTTTTTT. It yields the protein CASSLAGAGELFF.

The chain is built from TRBV6-1 and TRBJ1-1, with D unresolved. The CDR3 consists of 13 residues. Germline lookup yields CDR1 MNHNS and CDR2 SASEGT. Trimming cost V 1 base and J 10 bases, with 13 bases left between them. CDR3 sequence: CASSEDHLARAFF. CDR3 nucleotides: TGTGCCAGCAGTGAAGACCATTTGGCGCGAGCTTTCTTT.

The chain recombines TRBV9 with TRBJ2-2; D is unresolved. Germline values: CDR1 SGDLS, CDR2 YYNGEE. The CDR3 has 15 residues. Trimming took 0 bases from V and 3 from J, leaving 9 bases between them. CDR3 region: CASSVVWGDTGELFF. The CDR3 bases are TGTGCCAGCAGCGTAGTCTGGGGTGACACCGGGGAGCTGTTTTTT.

This clone was seen ten or more times. The sample holds other DNA sequences that translate to the same CDR3. The chain recombines TRBV19 with TRBJ1-5; tentatively, D is TRBD1 (5 bases). There are 15 residues in the CDR3. V was shortened by 5 bases and J by 0 bases, with 11 bases between the two germline ends. The germline gives CDR1 LNHDA, CDR2 SQIVND (reference sequence). CDR3 sequence: CASSETDLSNQPQHF. CDR3 nucleotides: TGTGCCAGTAGTGAGACAGACCTTAGCAATCAGCCCCAGCATTTT.

With regard to this clone: Other DNA sequences of this sample code for an identical CDR3. The chain uses TRBV19 and TRBJ1-5; D unresolved. This CDR3 contains 14 residues. The germline gives CDR1 LNHDA, CDR2 SQIVND (reference sequence). Trimming took off 1 base at V and 4 bases at J, with 8 bases between the two ends. CDR3 residues: CASSIVGSNQPQHF. The CDR3 DNA reads as TGTGCCAGTAGTATAGTCGGGTCAAATCAGCCCCAGCATTTT.

The genes are TRBV2 and TRBJ2-7; D remains unclear. Trimming pared 11 bases from V and 4 bases from J, leaving 12 bases between. The CDR3 spans 11 residues. Germline CDR1 reads SNHLY; CDR2 reads FYNNEI. CDR3 sequence: CAGREGYEQYF. The CDR3 DNA reads TGTGCCGGAAGGGAAGGGTACGAGCAGTACTTC.

The chain uses TRBV5-1 and TRBJ2-1; D call uncertain. With 4 bases removed from V and 6 bases from J, the gap between germline ends came to 8 bases. Germline CDR1 SGHRS, CDR2 YFSETQ. The CDR3 contains 12 residues. CDR3 region: CASSPQANEQFF. Written as DNA, the CDR3 is TGCGCCAGCAGCCCCCAGGCCAATGAGCAGTTCTTC. Looking up the rest from reference TRBV5-1 and TRBJ2-1 gives the full variable domain: KAGVTQTPRYLIKTRGQQVTLSCSPISGHRSVSWYQQTPGQGLQFLFEYFSETQRNKGNFPGRFSGRQFSNSRSEMNVSTLELGDSALYLCASSPQANEQFFGPGTRLTVL.

This clone was picked up one time. The chain has TRBV29-1 and TRBJ2-5; the D is unclear. Germline CDR1 and CDR2: SQVTM and ANQGSEA. V was trimmed by 8 bases and J by 4 bases, leaving 11 bases between them. The CDR3 length is 11 residues. This chain's CDR3 is CSQKVGETQYF. The CDR3 nucleotides are TGCAGCCAGAAAGTGGGAGAGACCCAGTACTTC.

This clone appeared a single time. The rearrangement links TRBV6-4 to TRBJ1-6; D gene ambiguous. Germline CDR1 is MRHNA and CDR2 is SNTAGT. V lost 4 bases to trimming and J lost 7 bases, with 11 bases between them. The CDR3 contains 14 residues. The CDR3 region is CASSGGWGNSPLHF. Written as DNA, the CDR3 is TGTGCCAGCAGTGGCGGCTGGGGAAATTCACCCCTCCACTTT.

The chain carries TRBV2 and TRBJ2-7, with D possibly matching TRBD1 (5 bases). The germline gives CDR1 SNHLY, CDR2 FYNNEI. The CDR3 covers 15 residues. Trimming removed 4 bases from V and 0 bases from J, with 13 bases in between. The CDR3 DNA is TGTGCCAGCAGTGGGACGAGACAGAGCTCCTACGAGCAGTACTTC. Its translation: CASSGTRQSSYEQYF.

The V call is TRBV7-8, the J call TRBJ2-2; no clear D gene. CDR3 length: 13 amino acids. Germline V lookup: CDR1 SGHVS, CDR2 FQNEAQ. The V and J ends lost 6 bases and 4 bases respectively, with 9 bases between them. The CDR3 region has the DNA TGTGCCAGCAGAACCGACATCACCGGGGAGCTGTTTTTT. As protein: CASRTDITGELFF.

The rearrangement links TRBV11-2 to TRBJ2-6; D possibly corresponds to TRBD2 (5 bases). The V gene lost 3 bases and the J gene lost 0 bases, with 12 bases spanning the gap. Germline CDR1 and CDR2: SGHAT and FQNNGV. The length of the CDR3 is 17 residues. In DNA form, the CDR3 reads TGTGCCAGCAGCTTCGACACCCGGGGCTCTGGGGCCAACGTCCTGACTTTC. This codes for CASSFDTRGSGANVLTF.

Of note for this clone: One end of the junction does not line up with germline, which may come from a read error. The rearrangement uses TRBV7-7 and TRBJ2-5, with D hard to call. This CDR3 contains 15 residues. CDR1 SSHAT and CDR2 FNYEAQ come from the germline V gene (reference sequence). CDR3 sequence (DNA): TGTGCTAGCAGCTTAGGGCTCGGCGTCGGGGAGACCCAGTACTTC. Encoded protein: CASSLGLGVGETQYF.

This clone has only one observation. The gene calls are TRBV6-6 and TRBJ1-1; D gene uncertain. CDR1 and CDR2 from the germline V gene are MNHNY and SVGAGI (reference sequence). The CDR3 has 13 amino acids. V was pared by 7 bases and J by 6 bases, with 15 bases between. The CDR3 nucleotides read TGTGCCAGCATTGGTGGAAGGGCTTCTGAAGCTTTCTTT. This gives the protein CASIGGRASEAFF.

Only a few counts were recorded for this clone. J is TRBJ1-6 and V is TRBV7-2; D not certain. The CDR3 covers 14 residues. CDR1 is SGHTA, CDR2 FQGNSA, per germline. V lost 1 base and J 8 bases, leaving 9 bases between the germline ends. The CDR3 nucleotides are TGTGCCAGCAGCTTAGGATGGGGTGATTCACCCCTCCACTTT. Protein sequence: CASSLGWGDSPLHF.

The sample holds one count of this clone. The rearrangement links TRBV7-6 to TRBJ2-5; no definite D call. Germline V CDR1 and CDR2: SGHVS, FNYEAQ. V lost 5 bases to trimming and J lost 4 bases, with 11 bases between them. The CDR3 has 13 amino acids. CDR3 coding DNA: TGTGCCAGCAGCCCCGTACTTGGAGAGACCCAGTACTTC. Amino acid sequence: CASSPVLGETQYF. The full variable domain, rest sourced from reference TRBV7-6 and TRBJ2-5, is GAGVSQSPRYKVTKRGQDVALRCDPISGHVSLYWYRQALGQGPEFLTYFNYEAQQDKSGLPNDRFSAERPEGSISTLTIQRTEQRDSAMYRCASSPVLGETQYFGPGTRLLVL.

The chain uses TRBV30 and TRBJ2-3; D is unresolved. V lost 4 bases and J 2 bases, leaving 10 bases between the germline ends. The CDR3 loop spans 13 amino acids. Per germline, CDR1 GTSNPN and CDR2 SVGIG (reference sequence). This CDR3 reads CAWTDSITDTQYF. The CDR3 DNA follows: TGTGCCTGGACAGATTCAATCACAGATACGCAGTATTTT.

The chain couples TRBV27 to TRBJ2-7; no reliable D call. Germline lookup yields CDR1 MNHEY and CDR2 SMNVEV (reference sequence). This CDR3 has 14 residues. The V end lost 8 bases, the J end lost 0 bases, and 14 bases lay between the germline ends. The CDR3 DNA is TGTGCCAGCTCACCGTACACTACCTCCTACGAGCAGTACTTC. It is translated as CASSPYTTSYEQYF.

The chain couples TRBV6-6 to TRBJ1-3; a weak D match, TRBD1 (6 bases). CDR3 length equals 13 residues. Germline assignment: CDR1 MNHNY and CDR2 SVGAGI (reference sequence). The CDR3, as DNA: TGTGCAATGGGGGGCAACTCTGGAAACACCATATATTTT. Its translation: CAMGGNSGNTIYF.

The V gene is TRBV5-4, the J gene TRBJ2-2; D is ambiguous. Germline lookup yields CDR1 SGHNT and CDR2 YYREEE (reference sequence). The germline V and J ends were trimmed by 2 bases and 5 bases, with 13 bases remaining between them. CDR3 length: 15 residues. DNA of the CDR3: TGTGCCAGCAGCTTCAGTAGGCGCCATACCGGGGAGCTGTTTTTT. Encoded protein: CASSFSRRHTGELFF.

The V and J genes are TRBV7-2 and TRBJ2-2; no reliable D call. Germline V gene sequence: CDR1 SGHTA, CDR2 FQGNSA. V was trimmed by 0 bases and J by 1 base, leaving 9 bases between them. The CDR3 totals 16 residues. The DNA of the CDR3 is TGTGCCAGCAGCTTAGCGAAGGGCCGGAACACCGGGGAGCTGTTTTTT. This encodes CASSLAKGRNTGELFF.

The chain employs TRBV2 and TRBJ1-2; D uncertain. CDR3 size: 13 residues. The germline V gene has CDR1 SNHLY and CDR2 FYNNEI. Trimming cost V 6 bases and J 3 bases, with 11 bases left between them. The CDR3 region has the DNA TGTGCCAGCAGACTCGGGCCTGACTATGGCTACACCTTC. Translating it yields CASRLGPDYGYTF.

The chain carries TRBV28 and TRBJ1-2; 7 positions agree with TRBD1. The CDR3 totals 14 residues. Germline V CDR1 and CDR2: MDHEN, SYDVKM. Unmatched junction bases numbered 9, after V lost 4 bases and J lost 7 bases. CDR3 protein: CASSSQTGRGGYTF. CDR3 nucleotide sequence: TGTGCCAGCAGTTCTCAGACAGGGCGGGGTGGCTACACCTTC.

This clone has a handful of counts. V is TRBV19 and J is TRBJ2-5; D gene ambiguous. The CDR3 contains 13 residues. CDR1 is LNHDA and CDR2 is SQIVND in the germline V gene (reference sequence). The V gene lost 1 base and the J gene lost 5 bases, with 8 bases spanning the gap. The chain's CDR3 is CASSIVTGETQYF. The CDR3 DNA reads as TGTGCCAGTAGTATAGTAACGGGTGAGACCCAGTACTTC.

This chain connects TRBV5-1 to TRBJ1-1, with D uncertain. Germline values: CDR1 SGHRS, CDR2 YFSETQ. The CDR3 spans 14 residues. V lost 5 bases to trimming and J lost 0 bases, with 11 bases between them. The CDR3 here is CASRDRTVNTEAFF. The DNA for the CDR3 is TGCGCCAGCAGGGACCGGACGGTGAACACTGAAGCTTTCTTT.

The chain employs TRBV5-6 and TRBJ2-1; D is unresolved. The germline V gene has CDR1 SGHDT and CDR2 YYEEEE. The ends were cut back, 1 base at V and 9 bases at J, with 8 bases in the middle. The CDR3 contains 12 residues. The CDR3 is CASSLSSAEQFF. The CDR3, as DNA: TGTGCCAGCAGCTTGTCGAGTGCTGAGCAGTTCTTC.